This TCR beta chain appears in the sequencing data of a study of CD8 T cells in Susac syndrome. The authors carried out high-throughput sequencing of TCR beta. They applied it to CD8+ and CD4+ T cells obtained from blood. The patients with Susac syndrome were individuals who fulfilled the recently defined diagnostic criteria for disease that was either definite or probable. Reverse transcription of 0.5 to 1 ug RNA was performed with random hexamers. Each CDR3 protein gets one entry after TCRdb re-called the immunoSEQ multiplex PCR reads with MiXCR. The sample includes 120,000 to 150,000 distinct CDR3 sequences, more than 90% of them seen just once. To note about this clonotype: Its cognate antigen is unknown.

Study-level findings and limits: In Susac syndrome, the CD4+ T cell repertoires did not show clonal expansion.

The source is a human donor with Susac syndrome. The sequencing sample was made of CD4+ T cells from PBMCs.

The CDR3 DNA reads TGTGCCAGCAGTTTGAGGGGGCTCCAGCCCCAGCATTTT. Encoded protein: CASSLRGLQPQHF. This chain connects TRBV12-3 or TRBV12-4 to TRBJ1-5, with 7 bases that match TRBD1. Trimming removed 3 bases from V and 7 bases from J; junction bases left unmatched: 3. This CDR3 contains 13 residues.